The 18 T cell receptor beta chains presented below share a single source sample, sequenced in a study of beta chain features in type 1 diabetes. General study points: Type 1 diabetes patients showed a moderate but significant shortening of TCRB CDR3s in all four CD4+ subsets.

Every isolated RNA sample was fully reverse transcribed, so sequencing captured expressed TCRB transcripts. Data came from immunoSEQ multiplex PCR; TCRdb stores just in-frame clones and leaves some out. The sample holds approximately 160,000 clones, 9% to 12% seen once. These receptors have no identified antigens. Source material: central memory CD4+ T cells from blood. Source of these receptors: a man aged 30 to 45 with type 1 diabetes.

The CDR3 reads CASGLGGQGGNEQFF. The CDR3 region has the DNA TGTGCTAGTGGTTTGGGGGGACAGGGTGGAAATGAGCAGTTCTTC. The chain couples TRBV12-5 to TRBJ2-1; 9 bases agree with TRBD1. V shed 1 base, J shed 7 bases, and the junction held 5 bases outside the gene matches. From germline, CDR1 is LGHNT and CDR2 FRNRAP. The CDR3 spans 15 residues.

V is TRBV30 and J is TRBJ1-5; D might be TRBD1 (6 bases). Germline CDR1 is GTSNPN and CDR2 is SVGIG (reference sequence). Trimming stripped 0 bases from V and 4 bases from J, with 13 bases between. The CDR3 consists of 15 residues. CDR3 nucleotides: TGTGCCTGGAGTGTAACGGACAGCAGGAATCAGCCCCAGCATTTT. Translating it yields CAWSVTDSRNQPQHF. Drawing the rest from reference TRBV30 and TRBJ1-5, the complete variable domain is SQTIHQWPATLVQPVGSPLSLECTVEGTSNPNLYWYRQAAGRGLQLLFYSVGIGQISSEVPQNLSASRPQDRQFILSSKKLLLSDSGFYLCAWSVTDSRNQPQHFGDGTRLSIL.

This clone appeared a few times. This chain connects TRBV7-2 to TRBJ2-7; TRBD2 aligns across 8 bases. Germline V gene sequence: CDR1 SGHTA, CDR2 FQGNSA. The CDR3 loop spans 17 amino acids. V was clipped by 4 bases and J by 6 bases; unmatched bases: 17. In DNA form, the CDR3 reads TGTGCCAGCAGCTCGCCGCCGTCGAGCGGGAGTTCAGCCGAGCAGTACTTC. Amino acids: CASSSPPSSGSSAEQYF.

J is TRBJ2-3 and V is TRBV29-1; 8 nucleotides line up with TRBD2. Trimming took 3 bases from V and 5 from J; bases not matched to a gene: 7. This CDR3 comprises 14 residues. Germline CDR1 reads SQVTM; CDR2 reads ANQGSEA. CDR3 sequence reads: CSVDVAGKKDTQYF. As DNA, the CDR3 is TGCAGCGTTGATGTAGCGGGAAAGAAAGATACGCAGTATTTT.

Only a few counts were recorded for this clone. This chain links TRBV11-1 with TRBJ2-1; TRBD2 aligns across 7 bases. V was clipped by 5 bases and J by 3 bases; unmatched bases: 4. The CDR3 contains 14 residues. Germline V gene lookup returns CDR1 SGHAT and CDR2 FQDESV (reference sequence). This chain's CDR3 is CASSVSGYYNEQFF. In DNA form, the CDR3 reads TGTGCCAGCAGCGTTAGCGGGTACTACAATGAGCAGTTCTTC.

A few counts support this clone. The rearrangement uses TRBV7-2 and TRBJ1-5; D is undetermined. V dropped 1 base and J dropped 6 bases, with 13 bases sitting between them. The CDR3 is 15 amino acids. Per the germline V gene, CDR1 is SGHTA and CDR2 is FQGNSA. CDR3 nucleotide sequence: TGTGCCAGCAGCTTAGGGCCCGACGGGAGTCAGCCCCAGCATTTT. Protein sequence: CASSLGPDGSQPQHF. The full variable domain, completed using reference TRBV7-2 and TRBJ1-5, is GAGVSQSPSNKVTEKGKDVELRCDPISGHTALYWYRQSLGQGLEFLIYFQGNSAPDKSGLPSDRFSAERTGGSVSTLTIQRTQQEDSAVYLCASSLGPDGSQPQHFGDGTRLSIL.

V usage is TRBV20-1 and J usage is TRBJ2-7; 13 bases agree with TRBD2. CDR3 length equals 11 residues. Germline lookup yields CDR1 DFQATT and CDR2 SNEGSKA (reference sequence). The CDR3 DNA is TGCAGAGGACTAGCGGGAGTCGAGCAGTACTTC. Protein sequence: CRGLAGVEQYF.

This clone was seen a few times. This rearrangement joins TRBV13 to TRBJ2-1; D might be TRBD2 (6 bases). Germline V gene data show CDR1 as PRHDT and CDR2 as FYEKMQ (reference sequence). The CDR3 extends over 17 amino acids. V was pared by 1 base and J by 5 bases, with 18 bases between. The DNA of the CDR3 is TGTGCCAGCAGCTTAGACCTAGCGACAAACCGCGACAATGAGCAGTTCTTC. This encodes CASSLDLATNRDNEQFF. The variable domain in full, with the rest retrieved from reference TRBV13 and TRBJ2-1, is AAGVIQSPRHLIKEKRETATLKCYPIPRHDTVYWYQQGPGQDPQFLISFYEKMQSDKGSIPDRFSAQQFSDYHSELNMSSLELGDSALYFCASSLDLATNRDNEQFFGPGTRLTVL.

The rearrangement links TRBV14 to TRBJ1-4; D gene uncertain. The CDR3 is 15 amino acids. With 1 base removed from V and 8 bases from J, the gap between germline ends came to 14 bases. The germline CDR1 and CDR2 sequences are SGHDN and FVKESK. CDR3 sequence: CASSQVRAVNEKLFF. CDR3 in DNA: TGTGCCAGCAGCCAAGTACGTGCGGTCAACGAAAAACTGTTTTTT. Variable domain in full (rest from reference TRBV14 and TRBJ1-4): EAGVTQFPSHSVIEKGQTVTLRCDPISGHDNLYWYRRVMGKEIKFLLHFVKESKQDESGMPNNRFLAERTGGTYSTLKVQPAELEDSGVYFCASSQVRAVNEKLFFGSGTQLSVL.

The chain uses TRBV29-1 and TRBJ2-4, with D unresolved. CDR1 and CDR2 (germline): SQVTM, ANQGSEA. Trimming removed 0 bases at V and 11 bases at J, with 14 bases between. The CDR3 is 13 residues long. The CDR3 nucleotides are TGCAGCGTTGAAGATTCGTGGTCTCAGGTTCAGTACTTC. This translates into CSVEDSWSQVQYF.

The chain is built from TRBV7-2 and TRBJ2-1, with D tentatively TRBD2 (5 bases). Germline V gene data show CDR1 as SGHTA and CDR2 as FQGNSA. V shed 2 bases and J shed 5 bases, with 10 bases lying between them. The CDR3 has 14 residues. For the CDR3, the DNA is TGTGCCAGCAGCTTAATGGCGGGCAACAATGAGCAGTTCTTC. This gives the protein CASSLMAGNNEQFF.

V is TRBV2 and J is TRBJ2-1; D call uncertain. CDR1 is SNHLY, CDR2 FYNNEI, per germline. Trimming pared 6 bases from V and 7 bases from J, leaving 7 bases between. The CDR3 covers 11 residues. Here the CDR3 reads CASRVENEQFF. CDR3 coding DNA: TGTGCCAGCAGGGTAGAAAATGAGCAGTTCTTC.

V usage is TRBV10-3 and J usage is TRBJ2-5; D is unclear. The CDR3 consists of 13 residues. Germline CDR1 is ENHRY and CDR2 is SYGVKD. V shed 3 bases and J shed 4 bases, with 9 bases lying between them. CDR3 sequence (DNA): TGTGCCATCAGTGACTGGAGAGGAGAGACCCAGTACTTC. It translates to CAISDWRGETQYF.

The rearrangement uses TRBV7-9 and TRBJ2-2, with 10 positions matching TRBD2. J gave up 6 bases and V 4 bases, and 5 bases lay outside the gene matches. CDR3 size: 15 residues. Germline loops: CDR1 SEHNR, CDR2 FQNEAQ (reference sequence). CDR3 sequence: CASSSSGSRAGELFF. The CDR3 bases are TGTGCCAGCAGCTCTAGCGGGAGTCGCGCCGGGGAGCTGTTTTTT.

The chain employs TRBV5-6 and TRBJ1-1; 9 bases are a match to TRBD1. This CDR3 has 15 residues. Germline lookup yields CDR1 SGHDT and CDR2 YYEEEE. The V and J ends lost 4 bases and 5 bases, in that order; junction bases with no gene match: 9. CDR3 loop: CASSPGDREGTEAFF. DNA for the CDR3: TGTGCCAGCAGCCCGGGGGACAGGGAAGGAACTGAAGCTTTCTTT. Combining the CDR3 with reference TRBV5-6 and TRBJ1-1 gives the whole variable domain DAGVTQSPTHLIKTRGQQVTLRCSPKSGHDTVSWYQQALGQGPQFIFQYYEEEERQRGNFPDRFSGHQFPNYSSELNVNALLLGDSALYLCASSPGDREGTEAFFGQGTRLTVV.

J is TRBJ2-7 and V is TRBV6-1; possibly TRBD2 for D (6 bases). The V end lost 6 bases, the J end lost 0 bases, and 15 bases lay between the germline ends. The germline gives CDR1 MNHNS, CDR2 SASEGT. This CDR3 is built from 15 residues. CDR3 region: CASRFSGRSSYEQYF. In DNA, the CDR3 is TGTGCCAGCAGGTTTAGCGGAAGGAGCTCCTACGAGCAGTACTTC.

This clone was picked up a small number of times. This chain connects TRBV7-9 to TRBJ2-7; the D gene is possibly TRBD2 (5 bases). Germline lookup yields CDR1 SEHNR and CDR2 FQNEAQ (reference sequence). The CDR3 loop spans 12 amino acids. Trimming removed 7 bases at V and 5 bases at J, with 12 bases between. The CDR3 region has the DNA TGTGCCAGCATCGGAGGAGGCGACGAGCAGTACTTC. Residues: CASIGGGDEQYF.

This clone was observed a handful of times. The gene calls are TRBV5-1 and TRBJ2-5, with TRBD2 matching over 11 bases. From germline, CDR1 is SGHRS and CDR2 YFSETQ. V lost 3 bases, J lost 4 bases, and 11 bases stayed unmatched. This CDR3 contains 17 residues. The CDR3 bases are TGCGCCAGCAGCTCCCAAGGGACTAGCGGCGGGGGAGAGACCCAGTACTTC. This encodes CASSSQGTSGGGETQYF.